The 8 T cell receptor beta chains given below trace back to one sample, sequenced in a study of shared clonotypes between healthy human individuals. Data came from immunoSEQ multiplex PCR; TCRdb stores just in-frame clones and leaves some out. This sample has just over 2,000,000 clones, with 95% found just once. The sample comprised naive CD4+ T cells sorted from blood. Subset defined: CD45RA+ positively selected. All receptors come from a man aged 18 to 29 in good health.

Regarding this clone: The sample contains more than one DNA sequence encoding this CDR3. The chain combines TRBV5-1 with TRBJ2-5, with D perhaps TRBD2 (5 bases). There are 13 residues in the CDR3. Germline CDR1 and CDR2: SGHRS and YFSETQ. Trimming stripped 4 bases from V and 2 bases from J, with 9 bases between. The CDR3 is CASSGGSQETQYF. Written as DNA, the CDR3 is TGCGCCAGCAGCGGCGGGTCACAAGAGACCCAGTACTTC.

CDR3 sequence: CASSLAGETGELFF. The DNA of the CDR3 is TGCGCCAGCTCCCTAGCGGGAGAAACCGGGGAGCTGTTTTTT. The chain joins TRBV5-1 to TRBJ2-2; 10 nucleotides match TRBD2. In germline, CDR1 is SGHRS, CDR2 YFSETQ. The CDR3 spans 14 residues. V was pared by 7 bases and J by 5 bases, with 5 bases of the junction left unmatched.

CDR3 DNA: TGTGCCAGCAGCACCGGAGTCTACAATGAGCAGTTCTTC. This translates into CASSTGVYNEQFF. The V call is TRBV9, the J call TRBJ2-1; D not resolved. CDR3 size: 13 residues. Looked up from germline, CDR1 is SGDLS and CDR2 is YYNGEE. The V end was cut by 4 bases, the J end by 3 bases, with 8 bases between.

The chain employs TRBV2 and TRBJ1-5, with TRBD1 matching 7 bases. The CDR3 is 14 amino acids. The J segment lost 2 bases and the V segment lost 4 bases, leaving 2 bases of the junction unmatched. CDR1 SNHLY and CDR2 FYNNEI come from the germline V gene. Written as DNA, the CDR3 is TGTGCCAGCAGTGTAACAGGGGGCAATCAGCCCCAGCATTTT. Its protein product is CASSVTGGNQPQHF. The full variable domain, in which reference TRBV2 and TRBJ1-5 provide the parts outside the CDR3, is EPEVTQTPSHQVTQMGQEVILRCVPISNHLYFYWYRQILGQKVEFLVSFYNNEISEKSEIFDDQFSVERPDGSNFTLKIRSTKLEDSAMYFCASSVTGGNQPQHFGDGTRLSIL.

The gene calls are TRBV29-1 and TRBJ2-7, with TRBD1 matching 11 bases. The V segment lost 7 bases and the J segment 6 bases; nucleotides outside the gene matches: 8. CDR3 length: 13 residues. Germline assignment: CDR1 SQVTM and CDR2 ANQGSEA. The CDR3, as DNA: TGCAGCGCACTAGGGACAGGGGGGTCCGAGCAGTACTTC. Translated: CSALGTGGSEQYF.

V usage is TRBV27 and J usage is TRBJ2-7, with 8 bases fitting TRBD1. The CDR3 consists of 14 residues. V dropped 6 bases and J dropped 3; count of bases not matched to a gene: 7. Looked up from germline, CDR1 is MNHEY and CDR2 is SMNVEV (reference sequence). The CDR3 region has the DNA TGTGCCAGCAGCGGAGGACAGGGCTACTACGAGCAGTACTTC. This gives the protein CASSGGQGYYEQYF.

Only one count was recorded for this clone. The chain has TRBV11-3 and TRBJ1-5; D remains unclear. The CDR3 spans 15 residues. Germline CDR1 reads SGHNT; CDR2 reads YENEEA. V was cut by 11 bases and J by 0 bases, with 17 bases left in between. CDR3 nucleotide sequence: TGTGCCTTCCGGGGAGCAGATTATAGCAATCAGCCCCAGCATTTT. This gives the protein CAFRGADYSNQPQHF.

Of note for this clone: Other DNA variants within this sample encode the same CDR3. This chain connects TRBV27 to TRBJ1-6, with TRBD1 matching over 9 bases. This CDR3 is built from 15 residues. Germline CDR1 reads MNHEY; CDR2 reads SMNVEV (reference sequence). The V and J ends lost 1 base and 10 bases, in that order; junction bases with no gene match: 5. The CDR3 DNA is TGTGCCAGCAGTTTATTGGGGACAGGGAACTCACCCCTCCACTTT. This codes for CASSLLGTGNSPLHF.